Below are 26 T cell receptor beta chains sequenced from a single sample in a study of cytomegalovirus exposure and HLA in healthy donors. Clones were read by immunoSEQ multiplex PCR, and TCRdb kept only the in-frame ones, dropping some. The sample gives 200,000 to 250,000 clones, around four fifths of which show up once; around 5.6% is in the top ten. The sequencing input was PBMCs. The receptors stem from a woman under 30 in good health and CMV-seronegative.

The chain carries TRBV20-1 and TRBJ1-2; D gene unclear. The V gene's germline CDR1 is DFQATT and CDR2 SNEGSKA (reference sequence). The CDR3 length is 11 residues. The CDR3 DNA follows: TGCAGCGTTGGGCCCCCCGACGGCTACACCTTC. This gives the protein CSVGPPDGYTF.

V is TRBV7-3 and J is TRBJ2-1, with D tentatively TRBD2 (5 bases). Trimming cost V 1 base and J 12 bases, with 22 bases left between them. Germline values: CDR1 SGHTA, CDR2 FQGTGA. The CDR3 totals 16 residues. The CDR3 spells CASSLIGGTDSLWQFF. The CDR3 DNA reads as TGTGCCAGCAGCTTAATCGGAGGAACTGATAGCCTTTGGCAGTTCTTC.

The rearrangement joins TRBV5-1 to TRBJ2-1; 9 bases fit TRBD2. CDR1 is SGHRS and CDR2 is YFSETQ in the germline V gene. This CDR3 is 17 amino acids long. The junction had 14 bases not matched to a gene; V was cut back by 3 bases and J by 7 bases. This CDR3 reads CASSWTSGTSIVNEQFF. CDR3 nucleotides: TGCGCCAGCAGCTGGACTTCTGGGACTAGCATTGTGAATGAGCAGTTCTTC.

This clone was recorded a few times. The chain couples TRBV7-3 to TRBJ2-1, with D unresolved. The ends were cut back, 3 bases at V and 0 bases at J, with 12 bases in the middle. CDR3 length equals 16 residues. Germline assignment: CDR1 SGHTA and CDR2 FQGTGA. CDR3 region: CASSLGTAHSYNEQFF. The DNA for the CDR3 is TGTGCCAGCAGCTTGGGTACAGCCCACTCCTACAATGAGCAGTTCTTC.

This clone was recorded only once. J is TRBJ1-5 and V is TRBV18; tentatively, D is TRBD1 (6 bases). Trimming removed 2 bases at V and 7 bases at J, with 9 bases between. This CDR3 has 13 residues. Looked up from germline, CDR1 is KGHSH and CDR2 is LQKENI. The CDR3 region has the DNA TGTGCCAGCTCACCAGGACAGACACAGCCCCAGCATTTT. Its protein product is CASSPGQTQPQHF.

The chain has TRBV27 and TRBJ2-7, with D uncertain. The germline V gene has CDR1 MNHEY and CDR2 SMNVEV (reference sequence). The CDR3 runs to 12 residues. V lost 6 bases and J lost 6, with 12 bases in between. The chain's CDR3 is CASSSDPLEQYF. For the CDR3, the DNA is TGTGCCAGCAGCTCGGACCCCCTCGAGCAGTACTTC.

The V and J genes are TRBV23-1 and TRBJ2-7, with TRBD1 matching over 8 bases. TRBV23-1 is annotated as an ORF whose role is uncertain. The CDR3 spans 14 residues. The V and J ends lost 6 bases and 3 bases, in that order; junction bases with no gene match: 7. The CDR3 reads CASSRGQEHYEQYF. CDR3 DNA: TGCGCCAGCAGCCGGGGACAGGAGCACTACGAGCAGTACTTC.

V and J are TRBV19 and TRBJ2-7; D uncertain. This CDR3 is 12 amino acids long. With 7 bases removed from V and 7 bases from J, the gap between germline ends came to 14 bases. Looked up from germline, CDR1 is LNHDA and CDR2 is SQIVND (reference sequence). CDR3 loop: CASTQPPLEQYF. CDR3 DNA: TGTGCCAGTACCCAACCCCCACTTGAGCAGTACTTC.

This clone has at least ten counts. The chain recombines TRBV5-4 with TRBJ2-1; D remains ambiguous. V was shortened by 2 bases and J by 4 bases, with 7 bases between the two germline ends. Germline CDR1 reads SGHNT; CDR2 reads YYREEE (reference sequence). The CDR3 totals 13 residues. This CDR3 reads CASSLEVYNEQFF. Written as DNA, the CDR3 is TGTGCCAGCAGCTTAGAGGTTTACAATGAGCAGTTCTTC.

CDR3 region: CASSPVRATGYEQYF. The DNA of the CDR3 is TGTGCCAGCAGCCCGGTAAGAGCGACAGGGTACGAGCAGTACTTC. The chain has TRBV5-6 and TRBJ2-7, with 7 bases lining up with TRBD1. Trimming cost V 4 bases and J 4 bases; bases outside gene matches: 11. Germline lookup yields CDR1 SGHDT and CDR2 YYEEEE. The CDR3 length is 15 residues.

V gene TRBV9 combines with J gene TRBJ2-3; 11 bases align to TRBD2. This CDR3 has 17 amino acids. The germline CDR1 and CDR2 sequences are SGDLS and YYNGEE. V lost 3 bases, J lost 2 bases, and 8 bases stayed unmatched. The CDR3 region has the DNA TGTGCCAGCAGCGGCCTGGGACTAGCGGAAAACACAGATACGCAGTATTTT. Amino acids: CASSGLGLAENTDTQYF.

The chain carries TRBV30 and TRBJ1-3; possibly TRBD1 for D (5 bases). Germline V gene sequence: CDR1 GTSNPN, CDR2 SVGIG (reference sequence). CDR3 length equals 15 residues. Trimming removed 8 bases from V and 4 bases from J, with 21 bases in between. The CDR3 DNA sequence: TGTGCCCGAGCGGGAAGTCCGGGGCCAGGAAACACCATATATTTT. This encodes CARAGSPGPGNTIYF.

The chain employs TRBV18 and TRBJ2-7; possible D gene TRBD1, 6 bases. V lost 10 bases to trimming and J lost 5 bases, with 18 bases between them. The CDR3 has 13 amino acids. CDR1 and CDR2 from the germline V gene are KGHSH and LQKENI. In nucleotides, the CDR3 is TGTGCCACCTGCCGCGACAGGCGGGACGAGCAGTACTTC. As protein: CATCRDRRDEQYF.

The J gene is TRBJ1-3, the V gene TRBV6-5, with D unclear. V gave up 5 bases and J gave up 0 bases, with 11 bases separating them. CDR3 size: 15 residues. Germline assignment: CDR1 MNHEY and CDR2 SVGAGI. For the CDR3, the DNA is TGTGCCAGCAGTCGGAACAGTTACTCTGGAAACACCATATATTTT. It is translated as CASSRNSYSGNTIYF.

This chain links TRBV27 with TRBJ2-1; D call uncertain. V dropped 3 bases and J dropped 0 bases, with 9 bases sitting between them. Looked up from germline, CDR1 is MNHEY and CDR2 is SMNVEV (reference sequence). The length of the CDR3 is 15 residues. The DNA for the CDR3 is TGTGCCAGCAGTTTGCAGTGGAGCTCCTACAATGAGCAGTTCTTC. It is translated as CASSLQWSSYNEQFF.

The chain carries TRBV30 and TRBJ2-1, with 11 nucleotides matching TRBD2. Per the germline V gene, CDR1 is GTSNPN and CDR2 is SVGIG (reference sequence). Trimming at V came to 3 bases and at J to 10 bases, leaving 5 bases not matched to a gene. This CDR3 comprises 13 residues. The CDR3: CAWRTSGSGEQFF. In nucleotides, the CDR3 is TGTGCCTGGAGAACTAGCGGGAGTGGCGAGCAGTTCTTC.

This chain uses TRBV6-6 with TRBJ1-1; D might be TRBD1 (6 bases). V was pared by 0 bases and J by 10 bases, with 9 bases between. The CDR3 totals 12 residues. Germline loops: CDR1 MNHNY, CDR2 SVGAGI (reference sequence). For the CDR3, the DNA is TGTGCCAGCAGTTACTCGAGCAGGGGAGCTTTCTTT. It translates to CASSYSSRGAFF.

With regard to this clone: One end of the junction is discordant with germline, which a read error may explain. CDR3 nucleotide sequence: TGCCCCGGAGAGACCCAGTACTTC. Translating it yields CPGETQYF. The V gene is TRBV6-6, the J gene TRBJ2-5; D uncertain. Germline CDR1 and CDR2: MNHNY and SVGAGI (reference sequence). This CDR3 is 8 amino acids long.

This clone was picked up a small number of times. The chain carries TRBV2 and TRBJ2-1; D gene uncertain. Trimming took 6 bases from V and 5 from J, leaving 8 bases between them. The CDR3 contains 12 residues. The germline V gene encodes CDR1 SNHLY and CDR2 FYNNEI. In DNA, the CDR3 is TGTGCCAGCAGCCCAAACCACAATGAGCAGTTCTTC. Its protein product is CASSPNHNEQFF.

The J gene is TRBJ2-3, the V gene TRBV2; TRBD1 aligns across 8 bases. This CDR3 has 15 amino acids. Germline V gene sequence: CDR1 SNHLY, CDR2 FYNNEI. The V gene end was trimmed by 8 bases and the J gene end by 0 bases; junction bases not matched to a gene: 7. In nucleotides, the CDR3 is TGTGCCAGCCTTGACAGGGGACTTAGCACAGATACGCAGTATTTT. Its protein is CASLDRGLSTDTQYF.

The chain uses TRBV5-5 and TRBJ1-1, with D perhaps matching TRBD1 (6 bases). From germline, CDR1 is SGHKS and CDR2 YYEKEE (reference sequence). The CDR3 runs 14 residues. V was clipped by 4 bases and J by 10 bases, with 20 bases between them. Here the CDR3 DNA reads TGTGCCAGCAGCACCCAAAACAGGGTGGAGGGAGCTTTCTTT. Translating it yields CASSTQNRVEGAFF.

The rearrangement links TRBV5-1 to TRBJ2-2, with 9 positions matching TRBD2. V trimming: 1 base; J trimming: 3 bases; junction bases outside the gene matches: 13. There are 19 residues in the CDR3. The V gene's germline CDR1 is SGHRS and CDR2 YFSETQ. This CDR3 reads CASSLSLEGGRAYTGELFF. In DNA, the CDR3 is TGCGCCAGCAGCTTGAGTTTAGAAGGCGGGAGGGCCTACACCGGGGAGCTGTTTTTT.

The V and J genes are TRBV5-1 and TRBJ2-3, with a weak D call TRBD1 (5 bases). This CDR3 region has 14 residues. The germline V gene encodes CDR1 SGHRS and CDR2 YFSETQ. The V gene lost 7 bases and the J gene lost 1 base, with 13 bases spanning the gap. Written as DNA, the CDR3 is TGCGCCAGCGGCTATAAAGGGGGCACAGATACGCAGTATTTT. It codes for CASGYKGGTDTQYF. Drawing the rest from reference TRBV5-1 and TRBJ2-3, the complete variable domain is KAGVTQTPRYLIKTRGQQVTLSCSPISGHRSVSWYQQTPGQGLQFLFEYFSETQRNKGNFPGRFSGRQFSNSRSEMNVSTLELGDSALYLCASGYKGGTDTQYFGPGTRLTVL.

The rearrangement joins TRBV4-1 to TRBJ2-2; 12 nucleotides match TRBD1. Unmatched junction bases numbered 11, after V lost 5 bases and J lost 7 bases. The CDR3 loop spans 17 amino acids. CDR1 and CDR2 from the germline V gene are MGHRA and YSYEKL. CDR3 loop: CASSNKPGQGADGELFF. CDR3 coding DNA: TGCGCCAGCAGCAATAAACCGGGACAGGGGGCGGACGGGGAGCTGTTTTTT.

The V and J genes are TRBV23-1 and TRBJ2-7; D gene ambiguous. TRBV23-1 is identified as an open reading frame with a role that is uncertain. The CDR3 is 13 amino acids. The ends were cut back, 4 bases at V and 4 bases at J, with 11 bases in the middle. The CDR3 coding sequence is TGCGCCAGCAGTCGAAAGACACTATACGAGCAGTACTTC. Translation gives CASSRKTLYEQYF.

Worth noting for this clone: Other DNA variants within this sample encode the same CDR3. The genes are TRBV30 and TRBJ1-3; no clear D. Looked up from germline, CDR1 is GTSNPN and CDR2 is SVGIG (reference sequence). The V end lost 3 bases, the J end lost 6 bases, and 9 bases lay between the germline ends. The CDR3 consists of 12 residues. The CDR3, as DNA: TGTGCCTGGAGCGTTAGGGAAAACACCATATATTTT. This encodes CAWSVRENTIYF.